These T cell receptor beta chains were read from a single sample in a study of blood T cell repertoires in COVID-19. TCRdb keeps only in-frame clones here, not all; method: immunoSEQ multiplex PCR. The data hold around 200,000 clones, with about 76% observed a single time. Specimen: peripheral blood. Every receptor here comes from a woman aged 40 to 49 with COVID-19, enrolled during active disease. The CDR3 runs from the conserved cysteine through the conserved F or W. D genes are given only for firm matches.

V gene,CDR3 length,D gene,CDR3 protein
TRBV29-1,13,TRBD1,CSGSTGPNSPLHF
TRBV18,16,.,CASSPPERSSYNEQFF
TRBV6-2/TRBV6-3,16,.,CASSSRRKVHTGELFF
TRBV19,15,TRBD2,CASSRTGGTSYEQYF
TRBV11-2,14,.,CASSFGLGGDTQYF
TRBV5-1,17,TRBD2,CASSSFLAGLHSYEQYF
TRBV18,16,TRBD1,CASSPGTGRLVTEAFF
TRBV19,14,.,CASSWGHQGTEAFF
TRBV18,14,.,CASSPGESIYEQYF
TRBV5-4,15,TRBD2,CASSQPGTSGIGQYF
TRBV25-1,15,.,CASSDSGADYYGYTF
TRBV19,13,TRBD1,CASRSQGISPLHF
TRBV6-4,15,.,CASSDSRGGPYEQYF
TRBV3-1/TRBV3-2,12,.,CASSLRSYGYTF
TRBV18,16,TRBD1,CASSPTGGSYNSPLHF
TRBV29-1,12,TRBD1,CSVRDSQETQYF
TRBV19,15,TRBD1,CASSRRGPGTDTQYF
TRBV5-1,17,TRBD1,CASSFDALGTGNYEQYF
TRBV6-5,12,.,CASSSRTVGYTF
TRBV7-3,14,TRBD1,CASSPDRGFSPLHF
TRBV12-3/TRBV12-4,13,.,CASSNRVTGELFF
TRBV2,15,.,CASSRQAGVAYGYTF
TRBV20-1,11,.,CSVAYQETQYF
TRBV3-1/TRBV3-2,16,TRBD1,CASSLHSGTGLYEQYF
TRBV18,13,.,CASQGSANEKLFF
TRBV7-6,17,.,CASSLAYGMVNTGELFF
TRBV7-9,16,.,CASSPSGGSWANVLTF
TRBV5-1,15,TRBD1,CASSLEPGQYNEQFF
TRBV6-5,14,TRBD1,CASSQAQGPYGYTF
TRBV5-1,14,.,CASTPGAYTGELFF
TRBV19,16,TRBD1,CASSRQGARITDTQYF
TRBV4-3,16,.,CASSQGGGGRNEKLFF
TRBV5-1,13,TRBD1,CASSLQGERGYTF
TRBV25-1,15,TRBD1,CASSDSRGPLYEQYF
TRBV11-2,16,.,CASKPGLDVTRDIQYF
TRBV6-5,14,.,CASSTTEGDTEAFF
TRBV5-1,15,TRBD2,CASTLAPSSYNEQFF
TRBV5-4,13,.,CASSREVPAGAFF
TRBV4-2,13,TRBD1,CASSQEGQGEAFF
TRBV5-4,15,TRBD1,CASSLERTGSYEQYF
TRBV5-4,15,TRBD2,CASSHGGAAQETQYF
TRBV5-1,15,TRBD2,CASSLAGTSQETQYF
TRBV19,12,.,CASSIPIYGYTF
TRBV10-3,14,.,CAISEGGSNYGYTF
TRBV25-1,15,TRBD2,CASSDGGLAAYEQYF
TRBV11-2,18,TRBD2,CASSLDGLAGLNTDTQYF
TRBV6-6,15,TRBD2,CASSPNSGIIGEQYF
TRBV4-2,15,TRBD1,CASSQGQGVEETQYF
TRBV19,14,.,CATQRSGGNEKLFF
TRBV27,15,TRBD2,CASSLTSGGLDEQFF
TRBV6-2/TRBV6-3,14,.,CASSYSRFAGSQHF
TRBV18,17,TRBD1,CASSRWTGASSYNEQFF
TRBV25-1,15,.,CASSEVGLGNQPQHF
TRBV19,12,.,CASRYRMEGYTF